This note documents a single TCR beta chain sequence. Its antigen is currently not known. No base qualities exist here, and no much larger clone lies one base off it. The immunoSEQ Assay was used to sequence TCRbeta CDR3 regions. After extraction, genomic DNA underwent amplification by bias-controlled multiplex PCR, followed by high-throughput sequencing. Processing in the source paper ran as follows. To quantify the absolute abundance of each unique TCRbeta CDR3 region, sequences were collapsed and filtered. T cell fraction was estimated by normalizing TCRbeta template counts to usable DNA, which was measured by amplifying reference genes present in all nucleated cells. Repertoire TCRs were annotated as SARS-CoV-2-specific when V gene, CDR3 amino acid sequence and J gene were exactly matched to a known reactive TCR set. MIRA supplied the reference SARS-CoV-2 TCR set, which was filtered for enrichment in COVID-19-positive ImmuneCODE repertoires so that public or cross-reactive TCRs were removed. Using the MIRA antigens, annotated TCRs were further analysed by specific ORF or by position within an ORF. Breadth was defined as the number of annotated unique rearrangements divided by the total number of unique productive rearrangements, and depth was defined as the summed frequency of the annotated unique rearrangements. TCR breadth was compared between groups using two-sided Wilcoxon rank-sum tests. The table was pulled from immuneACCESS by TCRdb, which kept in-frame rearrangements only. Such tables lose some clones; where checked, under half of the loss comes from unresolved V genes, and the rest has no known cause. V, J and clone size are taken as reported in that table, and D and trimming were inferred from the DNA itself. Recorded for this sample are 400,000 to 500,000 clones; 88% of them occurred a single time. The ten largest make up 3.6% of the sample.

The data derive from a study of Ad26.COV2.S vaccination and SARS-CoV-2 variants (dated by TCRdb to the early 2020s). For the study in its entirety: Vaccine-arm donors came from COV1001, a multicentre, randomized, double-blind, placebo-controlled phase I-IIa trial of Ad26.COV2.S in healthy adults. Sequencing of the TCRbeta repertoire served to evaluate the specificity and breadth of SARS-CoV-2-reactive T cell receptors following Ad26.COV2.S vaccination. Ad26.COV2.S was administered intramuscularly at a dose of 5x10^10 or 1x10^11 viral particles, either as one shot or as two shots given 56 days apart. Investigators remained blinded to trial group allocation during experiments and outcome assessment. Trial participants were randomized into five groups of five: low-dose or high-dose Ad26.COV2.S given once or twice, or placebo on both occasions. A total of 32 samples were included in the TCR-sequenced set, comprising roughly 19 Ad26.COV2.S vaccine recipients, 5 placebo recipients and 8 SARS-CoV-2 convalescent individuals. Findings and caveats that apply to the study as a whole: Spike-specific TCR breadth was higher in Ad26.COV2.S recipients than in placebo recipients (P = 0.0014). Vaccine and placebo recipients had similar non-spike TCR breadth, a finding consistent with the vaccine containing only spike. Comparing responses between vaccine doses or regimens was not something the study was powered to do. After vaccination, spike-specific CD8+ and CD4+ T cell responses were reported to show substantial breadth. The authors noted that the TCR breadth and depth analyses may have underestimated total T cell responses.

Trimming leaves V shorter by 7 bases and J shorter by 4 bases, with the junction holding 6 bases beyond the gene matches. Reading from cysteine to phenylalanine, the CDR3 counts 14 amino acids. The read is trimmed to its CDR3 DNA, 42 bases read in frame from base 1. According to the germline V gene (reference sequence), CDR1 reads MNHNY and CDR2 reads SVGAGI. Interpreted using the paper, the treatment or condition label stands for: over 15 received Ad26.COV2.S at low or high dose, single or two shots; a few received placebo; per-sample allocation not given. For vaccine and placebo recipients, repertoires were sequenced using samples collected on day 63 after the first injection. Cohort 1b enrolled about two dozen adults aged 18-55 years at a single site in Boston, USA, between 29 July and 7 August 2020. Ad26.COV2.S was a replication-incompetent adenovirus type 26 vector that expressed a prefusion-stabilized SARS-CoV-2 spike protein derived from the original Wuhan strain.

This specimen was peripheral blood, taken in a trial of Ad26.COV2.S vaccine versus placebo. The chain links TRBV6-6 with TRBJ1-1; 10 central nucleotides agree with TRBD1. This TCR derives from a person aged 18-60 years who received the Ad26.COV2.S COVID-19 vaccine or a placebo. Read as DNA, the sequence is TGTGCCAGCACTCTCAGACAGGGGGCCACTGAAGCTTTCTTT. It encodes CASTLRQGATEAFF.